Following are 16 T cell receptor beta chains from one sample sequenced in a study of metastatic and nonmetastatic thyroid tumors. Every patient underwent thyroid surgery untreated. TCRdb re-clonotyped the PCR reads via MiXCR. This table has roughly 6,100 clones, around a third appearing once. The source material was adjacent normal tissue. All receptors derive from a male donor with papillary thyroid cancer or a benign thyroid nodule (not recorded which). Some clones in this sample may be carry-over from other donors' samples.

This chain uses TRBV30 with TRBJ2-7, with D unclear. Germline V gene lookup returns CDR1 GTSNPN and CDR2 SVGIG (reference sequence). CDR3 size: 16 residues. The V end was cut by 0 bases, the J end by 0 bases, with 15 bases between. CDR3 sequence: CAWSVRRDRSSYEQYF. The CDR3 region has the DNA TGTGCCTGGAGTGTACGAAGGGATAGGAGCTCCTACGAGCAGTACTTC.

This clone was seen more than once but under ten times. V is TRBV11-2 and J is TRBJ2-3; D remains ambiguous. Trimming took 0 bases from V and 10 from J, leaving 2 bases between them. CDR1 and CDR2 from the germline V gene are SGHAT and FQNNGV. CDR3 size: 10 residues. The chain's CDR3 is CASSLDAQYF. The CDR3 nucleotides read TGTGCCAGCAGCTTAGACGCGCAGTATTTT. Combining the CDR3 with reference TRBV11-2 and TRBJ2-3 gives the whole variable domain EAGVAQSPRYKIIEKRQSVAFWCNPISGHATLYWYQQILGQGPKLLIQFQNNGVVDDSQLPKDRFSAERLKGVDSTLKIQPAKLEDSAVYLCASSLDAQYFGPGTRLTVL.

This clone was counted only a few times. The chain links TRBV29-1 to TRBJ1-2; 8 bases align to TRBD1. The germline V gene has CDR1 SQVTM and CDR2 ANQGSEA. The CDR3 length is 13 residues. Trimming removed 3 bases from V and 4 bases from J; junction bases left unmatched: 4. The CDR3 protein is CSVETGDSYGYTF. The CDR3 DNA reads as TGCAGCGTTGAGACAGGGGATTCCTATGGCTACACCTTC.

The genes are TRBV27 and TRBJ2-3; TRBD2 matches at 8 bases. This CDR3 has 18 amino acids. Germline CDR1 MNHEY, CDR2 SMNVEV (reference sequence). The V gene end was trimmed by 3 bases and the J gene end by 3 bases; junction bases not matched to a gene: 14. CDR3: CASSFYGPAGVGTDTQYF. The CDR3 nucleotides read TGTGCCAGCAGTTTCTATGGCCCAGCGGGAGTGGGAACAGATACGCAGTATTTT.

The J gene is TRBJ1-2, the V gene TRBV3-1, with D possibly TRBD1 on 6 matching bases. The length of the CDR3 is 14 residues. V was cut by 4 bases and J by 8 bases, with 17 bases left in between. Per germline, CDR1 LGHDT and CDR2 YNNKEL (reference sequence). For the CDR3, the DNA is TGTGCCAGCAGCCTCCAGATACAGGGAGCGGGCTACACCTTC. This sequence encodes CASSLQIQGAGYTF.

This sequence joins TRBV6-4 and TRBJ2-1; 7 positions match TRBD2. Per germline, CDR1 MRHNA and CDR2 SNTAGT. The CDR3 has 13 amino acids. V trimming: 0 bases; J trimming: 7 bases; junction bases outside the gene matches: 0. CDR3 nucleotides: TGTGCCAGCAGTGACTCTAGCGGGAATGAGCAGTTCTTC. Translated, it gives CASSDSSGNEQFF.

This clone was detected a few times. The chain has TRBV7-9 and TRBJ1-2, with no clear D. Trimming took off 5 bases at V and 2 bases at J, with 9 bases between the two ends. This CDR3 has 13 residues. Germline loops: CDR1 SEHNR, CDR2 FQNEAQ (reference sequence). The CDR3, as DNA: TGTGCCAGCAGCAATCAGCCGAACTATGGCTACACCTTC. Its protein is CASSNQPNYGYTF.

This rearrangement joins TRBV30 to TRBJ2-7; weak D call: TRBD1 (5 bases). The CDR3 covers 14 residues. Germline-derived CDR1 and CDR2 are GTSNPN and SVGIG (reference sequence). Trimming removed 1 base at V and 4 bases at J, with 14 bases between. The chain's CDR3 is CAWSDYLGAYEQYF. CDR3 sequence (DNA): TGTGCCTGGAGTGACTACCTAGGGGCATACGAGCAGTACTTC. The variable domain in full, with the rest retrieved from reference TRBV30 and TRBJ2-7, is SQTIHQWPATLVQPVGSPLSLECTVEGTSNPNLYWYRQAAGRGLQLLFYSVGIGQISSEVPQNLSASRPQDRQFILSSKKLLLSDSGFYLCAWSDYLGAYEQYFGPGTRLTVT.

In its sample, this clone was seen a few times. The V gene is TRBV12-3 or TRBV12-4, the J gene TRBJ1-4, with 7 nucleotides matching TRBD1. The V segment lost 1 base and the J segment 8 bases; nucleotides outside the gene matches: 4. The CDR3 extends over 14 amino acids. The CDR3 nucleotides are TGTGCCAGCAGTTTAGGGACAGGAACAGAAAAACTGTTTTTT. Protein product: CASSLGTGTEKLFF.

This clone was counted only a few times. The V call is TRBV7-2, the J call TRBJ1-3; a weak D match, TRBD1 (5 bases). This CDR3 region has 15 residues. Germline V lookup: CDR1 SGHTA, CDR2 FQGNSA. V was pared by 5 bases and J by 0 bases, with 11 bases between. The CDR3 sequence is CASSARTYSGNTIYF. The CDR3 bases are TGTGCCAGCAGCGCGCGGACATACTCTGGAAACACCATATATTTT.

The chain has TRBV12-3 or TRBV12-4 and TRBJ2-7; D call uncertain. The CDR3 runs to 11 residues. V gave up 5 bases and J gave up 3 bases, with 5 bases separating them. The CDR3: CASSPNYEQYF. CDR3 in DNA: TGTGCCAGCAGTCCCAACTACGAGCAGTACTTC.

This clone has more than one count but fewer than ten. The rearrangement joins TRBV20-1 to TRBJ1-5, with D perhaps matching TRBD1 (5 bases). This CDR3 contains 17 residues. V shed 1 base and J shed 1 base, with 17 bases lying between them. Germline V gives CDR1 DFQATT, CDR2 SNEGSKA (reference sequence). The CDR3: CSARGLLGEASNQPQHF. DNA for the CDR3: TGCAGTGCTAGAGGGTTACTGGGGGAGGCGAGCAATCAGCCCCAGCATTTT.

This clone was seen a handful of times. CDR3 sequence reads: CASTGGGGYTF. The CDR3 DNA sequence: TGTGCCAGTACAGGGGGGGGAGGCTACACCTTC. The chain recombines TRBV6-1 with TRBJ1-2; 8 nucleotides agree with TRBD1. Trimming took 9 bases from V and 8 from J; bases not matched to a gene: 5. CDR3 size: 11 residues. Looked up from germline, CDR1 is MNHNS and CDR2 is SASEGT.

A few counts support this clone. V gene TRBV7-9 combines with J gene TRBJ1-2; a possible D gene is TRBD1 (6 bases). Germline CDR1 is SEHNR and CDR2 is FQNEAQ (reference sequence). Trimming took 8 bases from V and 7 from J, leaving 14 bases between them. This CDR3 is built from 12 residues. CDR3 sequence: CASLGARGGYTF. The CDR3 DNA reads TGTGCCAGCTTGGGGGCCAGAGGTGGCTACACCTTC.

V usage is TRBV19 and J usage is TRBJ1-1; D is perhaps TRBD1 (5 bases). CDR1 and CDR2 from the germline V gene are LNHDA and SQIVND (reference sequence). This CDR3 has 13 amino acids. Trimming stripped 2 bases from V and 4 bases from J, with 8 bases between. CDR3 bases: TGTGCCAGTAGTATAAAGGGGACCACTGAAGCTTTCTTT. It translates to CASSIKGTTEAFF.

The J gene is TRBJ1-1, the V gene TRBV30, with a possible D match to TRBD1 (5 bases). The CDR3 length is 14 residues. CDR1 is GTSNPN and CDR2 is SVGIG in the germline V gene (reference sequence). Trimming took off 2 bases at V and 3 bases at J, with 13 bases between the two ends. CDR3 protein: CAWSTGLSHTEAFF. DNA for the CDR3: TGTGCCTGGAGTACGGGGCTGTCGCACACTGAAGCTTTCTTT.